One sample yielded the 13 T cell receptor beta chains listed below, sequenced in a study of cytomegalovirus exposure and HLA in healthy donors. 13 Jbeta primers and 60 Vbeta primers were used for the PCR. This table comes from immunoSEQ multiplex PCR, and its TCRdb copy is limited to in-frame clones, with some not included. The sample holds more than 90,000 clones, about 80% seen once. Specimen: PBMCs. Receptors originate from a man aged 40-50 years in good health and CMV-seronegative.

V and J are TRBV29-1 and TRBJ1-4; 8 bases agree with TRBD1. Germline assignment: CDR1 SQVTM and CDR2 ANQGSEA. V lost 2 bases to trimming and J lost 6 bases; unmatched junction nucleotides: 2. The CDR3 is 13 amino acids. CDR3 residues: CSVEQGAYEKLFF. The CDR3 DNA reads as TGCAGCGTTGAACAGGGGGCCTATGAAAAACTGTTTTTT.

In this sample, this clone turned up a few times. The rearrangement links TRBV11-2 to TRBJ2-2, with D possibly being TRBD1 (5 bases). The CDR3 covers 14 residues. The V end lost 0 bases, the J end lost 5 bases, and 7 bases lay between the germline ends. Per germline, CDR1 SGHAT and CDR2 FQNNGV. The CDR3 spells CASSLEAGTGELFF. The DNA for the CDR3 is TGTGCCAGCAGCTTAGAGGCAGGGACCGGGGAGCTGTTTTTT.

The chain links TRBV5-1 to TRBJ2-3; TRBD2 aligns across 8 bases. Germline CDR1 SGHRS, CDR2 YFSETQ. The CDR3 extends over 16 amino acids. V was pared by 2 bases and J by 0 bases, with 5 bases of the junction left unmatched. The CDR3: CASSLVLAASTDTQYF. DNA of the CDR3: TGCGCCAGCAGCTTAGTACTAGCGGCTAGCACAGATACGCAGTATTTT. Full variable domain (missing parts from reference TRBV5-1 and TRBJ2-3): KAGVTQTPRYLIKTRGQQVTLSCSPISGHRSVSWYQQTPGQGLQFLFEYFSETQRNKGNFPGRFSGRQFSNSRSEMNVSTLELGDSALYLCASSLVLAASTDTQYFGPGTRLTVL.

The rearrangement links TRBV2 to TRBJ1-1; D is uncertain. The V end lost 7 bases, the J end lost 1 base, and 10 bases lay between the germline ends. The CDR3 length is 13 residues. Germline V gene sequence: CDR1 SNHLY, CDR2 FYNNEI. CDR3 sequence reads: CASMRAPNTEAFF. CDR3 sequence (DNA): TGTGCCAGCATGAGGGCCCCGAACACTGAAGCTTTCTTT.

As concerns this clone: The junction and the germline gene differ at one end; a read error may be behind it. Other DNA sequences in this sample translate to the same CDR3. The chain recombines TRBV2 with TRBJ1-2, with D perhaps TRBD1 (5 bases). This CDR3 contains 13 residues. Looked up from germline, CDR1 is SNHLY and CDR2 is FYNNEI. CDR3 bases: TGTGCCAGCAGCGAAGGGGCAACCTATGGCTACACCTTC. It codes for CASSEGATYGYTF.

The chain has TRBV28 and TRBJ1-5, with 7 bases identical to TRBD1. Trimming cost V 7 bases and J 7 bases; bases outside gene matches: 4. Germline values: CDR1 MDHEN, CDR2 SYDVKM. This CDR3 has 12 residues. The CDR3 nucleotides are TGTGCCAGCACCCCGACAGGGCAGCCCCAGCATTTT. Translated: CASTPTGQPQHF. The whole variable domain, remainder taken from reference TRBV28 and TRBJ1-5, is DVKVTQSSRYLVKRTGEKVFLECVQDMDHENMFWYRQDPGLGLRLIYFSYDVKMKEKGDIPEGYSVSREKKERFSLILESASTNQTSMYLCASTPTGQPQHFGDGTRLSIL.

This clone was counted a few times. At the DNA level, this CDR3 is encoded by other sequences in the same sample as well. The chain is built from TRBV11-2 and TRBJ1-6; the match to TRBD1 covers 11 bases. The germline V gene has CDR1 SGHAT and CDR2 FQNNGV. The J segment lost 7 bases and the V segment lost 5 bases, leaving 4 bases of the junction unmatched. CDR3 length: 15 amino acids. The CDR3 sequence is CASSRTGGANSPLHF. CDR3 DNA: TGTGCCAGCAGCCGGACAGGGGGCGCGAATTCACCCCTCCACTTT.

This clone was seen once. The genes are TRBV7-2 and TRBJ1-2; 8 nucleotides align to TRBD1. V dropped 11 bases and J dropped 5; count of bases not matched to a gene: 7. CDR1 is SGHTA and CDR2 is FQGNSA in the germline V gene. The CDR3 extends over 12 amino acids. The CDR3 sequence: CAGGQGRYGYTF. CDR3 in DNA: TGTGCCGGTGGACAGGGTAGATATGGCTACACCTTC. Variable domain in full (rest from reference TRBV7-2 and TRBJ1-2): GAGVSQSPSNKVTEKGKDVELRCDPISGHTALYWYRQSLGQGLEFLIYFQGNSAPDKSGLPSDRFSAERTGGSVSTLTIQRTQQEDSAVYLCAGGQGRYGYTFGSGTRLTVV.

This chain connects TRBV5-6 to TRBJ1-2; D may be TRBD1 (6 bases). CDR1 SGHDT and CDR2 YYEEEE come from the germline V gene. Trimming removed 1 base from V and 4 bases from J, with 8 bases in between. There are 13 residues in the CDR3. CDR3 sequence: CASSLRGSYGYTF. In DNA form, the CDR3 reads TGTGCCAGCAGCTTGAGGGGGAGCTATGGCTACACCTTC.

The rearrangement links TRBV5-4 to TRBJ2-2, with a tentative D call TRBD2 (5 bases). The CDR3 is 13 residues long. Germline CDR1 reads SGHNT; CDR2 reads YYREEE (reference sequence). The ends were cut back, 0 bases at V and 6 bases at J, with 6 bases in the middle. CDR3 sequence: CASSLGGPGELFF. In nucleotides, the CDR3 is TGTGCCAGCAGCTTGGGAGGGCCCGGGGAGCTGTTTTTT. Together with reference TRBV5-4 and TRBJ2-2, the CDR3 gives the full variable domain: ETGVTQSPTHLIKTRGQQVTLRCSSQSGHNTVSWYQQALGQGPQFIFQYYREEENGRGNFPPRFSGLQFPNYSSELNVNALELDDSALYLCASSLGGPGELFFGEGSRLTVL.

The chain joins TRBV4-3 to TRBJ2-5, with D uncertain. V was trimmed by 4 bases and J by 2 bases, leaving 8 bases between them. This CDR3 comprises 13 residues. Germline V lookup: CDR1 LGHNA, CDR2 YSLEER. In DNA, the CDR3 is TGCGCCAGCAGCCTGACTGCACAAGAGACCCAGTACTTC. Translating gives CASSLTAQETQYF.

V usage is TRBV6-6 and J usage is TRBJ2-3; D might be TRBD2 (7 bases). V shed 6 bases and J shed 3 bases, with 19 bases lying between them. The CDR3 has 16 residues. Germline V gene data show CDR1 as MNHNY and CDR2 as SVGAGI (reference sequence). CDR3 residues: CASSPSRGGLTDTQYF. The DNA for the CDR3 is TGTGCCAGCAGCCCCTCGAGGGGGGGCCTAACAGATACGCAGTATTTT.

This chain links TRBV7-6 with TRBJ1-2, with 8 nucleotides matching TRBD1. The CDR3 contains 13 residues. The V gene's germline CDR1 is SGHVS and CDR2 FNYEAQ. Trimming at V came to 3 bases and at J to 7 bases, leaving 4 bases not matched to a gene. CDR3 nucleotides: TGTGCCAGCAGCTTTTCAGGGGGCTTTGGCTACACCTTC. Amino acid sequence: CASSFSGGFGYTF.